This is a list of T cell receptor beta chains from one sample in a study of somatic mutations in cytotoxic T cells in rheumatoid arthritis. Sequencing was performed with immunoSEQ multiplex PCR; in TCRdb, only in-frame clones are kept and a portion is missing. The sample includes 7,000 or so clones, roughly 65% of them seen just once. Sequences were obtained from CD8+ T cells sorted from blood. These receptors were collected from a middle-aged woman in good health. Each CDR3 is given with its conserved first and last residue. Each record gives: J gene, V gene, CDR3 protein.

>TRBJ1-1|TRBV6-5
CASSWTGYMNTEAFF
>TRBJ1-3|TRBV5-4
CASSLSVSKSSGNTIYF
>TRBJ2-7|TRBV5-6
CASSRGTVPFEQYF
>TRBJ2-6|TRBV7-8
CASSSFSEGANVLTF
>TRBJ2-1|TRBV5-6
CASSSREGPYNEQFF
>TRBJ2-3|TRBV7-6
CASSPLAGSDTQYF
>TRBJ2-1|TRBV6-5
CASSPSGGVGNEQFF
>TRBJ2-7|TRBV11-3
CASSPGREASAYEQYF
>TRBJ2-7|TRBV5-1
CASSLARGWEVFEQYF
>TRBJ2-1|TRBV27
CASSHRTSGKNNEQFF